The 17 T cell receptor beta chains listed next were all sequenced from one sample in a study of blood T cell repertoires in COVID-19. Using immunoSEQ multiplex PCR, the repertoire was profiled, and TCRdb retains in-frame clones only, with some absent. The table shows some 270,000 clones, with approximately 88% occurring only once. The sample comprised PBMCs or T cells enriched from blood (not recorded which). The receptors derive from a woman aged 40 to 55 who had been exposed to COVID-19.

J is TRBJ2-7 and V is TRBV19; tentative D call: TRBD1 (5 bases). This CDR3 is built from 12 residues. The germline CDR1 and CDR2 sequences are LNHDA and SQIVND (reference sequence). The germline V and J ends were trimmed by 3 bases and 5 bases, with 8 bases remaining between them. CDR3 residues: CASSISGNEQYF. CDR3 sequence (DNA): TGTGCCAGTAGTATTTCAGGGAACGAGCAGTACTTC.

Here the CDR3 reads CASSQDDGAGQPQHF. Written as DNA, the CDR3 is TGTGCCAGCAGCCAAGATGACGGGGCGGGACAGCCCCAGCATTTT. This sequence joins TRBV4-2 and TRBJ1-5, with D possibly being TRBD1 (5 bases). Germline V gene lookup returns CDR1 LGHNA and CDR2 YNFKEQ. The CDR3 contains 15 residues. V lost 0 bases and J 7 bases, leaving 13 bases between the germline ends.

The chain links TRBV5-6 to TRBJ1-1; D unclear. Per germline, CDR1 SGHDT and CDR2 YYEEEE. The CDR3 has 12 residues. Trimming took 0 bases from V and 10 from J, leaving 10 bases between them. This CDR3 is CASSLGEGIAFF. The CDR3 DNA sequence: TGTGCCAGCAGCTTGGGAGAGGGAATAGCTTTCTTT.

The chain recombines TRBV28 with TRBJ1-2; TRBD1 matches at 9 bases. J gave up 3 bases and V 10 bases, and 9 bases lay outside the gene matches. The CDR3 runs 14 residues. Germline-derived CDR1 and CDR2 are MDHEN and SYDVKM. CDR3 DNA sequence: TGTGCCACCCTGCTGGGGACAGGGTACTATGGCTACACCTTC. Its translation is CATLLGTGYYGYTF.

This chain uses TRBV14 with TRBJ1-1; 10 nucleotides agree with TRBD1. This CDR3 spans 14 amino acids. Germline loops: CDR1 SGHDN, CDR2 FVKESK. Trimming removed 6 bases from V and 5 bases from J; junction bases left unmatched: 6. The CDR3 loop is CASRRQGARTEAFF. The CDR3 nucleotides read TGTGCCAGCAGAAGACAGGGGGCGCGAACTGAAGCTTTCTTT.

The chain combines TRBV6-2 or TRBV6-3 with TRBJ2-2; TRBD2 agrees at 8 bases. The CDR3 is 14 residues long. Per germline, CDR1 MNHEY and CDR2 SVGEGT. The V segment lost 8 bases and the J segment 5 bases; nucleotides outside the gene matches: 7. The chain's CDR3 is CASGRLALTGELFF. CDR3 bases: TGTGCCAGCGGCCGACTAGCGCTTACCGGGGAGCTGTTTTTT.

The CDR3 sequence: CASSSRPGGLNEKLFF. CDR3 nucleotides: TGTGCCAGCAGCTCCCGCCCGGGAGGACTTAATGAAAAACTGTTTTTT. The chain couples TRBV28 to TRBJ1-4; D call uncertain. Trimming removed 6 bases at V and 4 bases at J, with 18 bases between. Germline V CDR1 and CDR2: MDHEN, SYDVKM. CDR3 size: 16 residues.

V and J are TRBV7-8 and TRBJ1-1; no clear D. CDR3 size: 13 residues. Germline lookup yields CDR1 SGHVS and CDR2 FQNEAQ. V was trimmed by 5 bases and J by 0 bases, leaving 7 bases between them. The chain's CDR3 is CASSPTMNTEAFF. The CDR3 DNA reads TGTGCCAGCAGCCCCACTATGAACACTGAAGCTTTCTTT.

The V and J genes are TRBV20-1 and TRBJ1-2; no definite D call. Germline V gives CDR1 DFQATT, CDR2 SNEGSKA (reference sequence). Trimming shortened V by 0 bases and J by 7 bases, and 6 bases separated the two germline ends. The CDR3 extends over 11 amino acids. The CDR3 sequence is CSARDQSGYTF. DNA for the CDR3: TGCAGTGCTAGAGATCAGTCTGGCTACACCTTC.

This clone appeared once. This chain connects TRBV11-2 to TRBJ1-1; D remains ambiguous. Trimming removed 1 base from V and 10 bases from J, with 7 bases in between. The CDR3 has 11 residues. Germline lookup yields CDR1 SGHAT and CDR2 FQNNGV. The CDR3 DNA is TGTGCCAGCAGCTTAGTTGGCGGAGCTTTCTTT. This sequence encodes CASSLVGGAFF.

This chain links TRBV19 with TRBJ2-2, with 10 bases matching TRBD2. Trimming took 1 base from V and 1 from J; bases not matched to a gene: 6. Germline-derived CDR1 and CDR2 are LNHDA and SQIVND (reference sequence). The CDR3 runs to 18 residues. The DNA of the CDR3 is TGTGCCAGTAGTATAGGAAGTCTAGCGGGGGTGAACACCGGGGAGCTGTTTTTT. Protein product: CASSIGSLAGVNTGELFF.

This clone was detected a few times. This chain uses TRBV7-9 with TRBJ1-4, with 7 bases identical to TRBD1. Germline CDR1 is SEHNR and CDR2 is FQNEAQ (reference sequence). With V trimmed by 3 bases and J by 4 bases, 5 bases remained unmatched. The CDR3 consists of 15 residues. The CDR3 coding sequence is TGTGCCAGCAGCTTTGGAGGGGGCGGTAATGAAAAACTGTTTTTT. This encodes CASSFGGGGNEKLFF.

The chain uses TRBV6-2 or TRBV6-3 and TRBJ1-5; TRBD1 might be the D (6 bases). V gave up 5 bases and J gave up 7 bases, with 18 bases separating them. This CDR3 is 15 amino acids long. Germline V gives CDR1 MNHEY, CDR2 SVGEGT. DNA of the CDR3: TGTGCCAGCAGTCCCCCCCCCACAGGGCGGCAGCCCCAGCATTTT. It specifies CASSPPPTGRQPQHF.

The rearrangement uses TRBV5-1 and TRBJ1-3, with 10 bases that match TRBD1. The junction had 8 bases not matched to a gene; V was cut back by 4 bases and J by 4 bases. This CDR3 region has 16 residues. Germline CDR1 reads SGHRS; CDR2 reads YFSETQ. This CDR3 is CASSELDRGLGNTIYF. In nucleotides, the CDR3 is TGCGCCAGCAGCGAACTTGACAGGGGGCTCGGAAACACCATATATTTT.

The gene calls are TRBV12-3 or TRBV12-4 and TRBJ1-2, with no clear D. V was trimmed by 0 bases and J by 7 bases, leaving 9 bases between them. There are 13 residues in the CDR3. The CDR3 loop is CASSLAAVFGYTF. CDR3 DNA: TGTGCCAGCAGTTTAGCGGCGGTCTTTGGCTACACCTTC.

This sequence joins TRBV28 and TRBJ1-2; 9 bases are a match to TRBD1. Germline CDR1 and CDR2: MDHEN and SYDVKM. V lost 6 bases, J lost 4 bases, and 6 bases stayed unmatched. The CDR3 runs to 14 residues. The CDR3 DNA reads TGTGCCAGCAGAGTGACAGGGGGATCCTATGGCTACACCTTC. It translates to CASRVTGGSYGYTF.

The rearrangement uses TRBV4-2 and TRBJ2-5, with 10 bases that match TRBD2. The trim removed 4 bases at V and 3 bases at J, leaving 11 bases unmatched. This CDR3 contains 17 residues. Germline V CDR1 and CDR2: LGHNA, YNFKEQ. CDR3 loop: CASSRVSGGPLKETQYF. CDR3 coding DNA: TGTGCCAGCAGCCGAGTTAGCGGGGGGCCGTTAAAAGAGACCCAGTACTTC.